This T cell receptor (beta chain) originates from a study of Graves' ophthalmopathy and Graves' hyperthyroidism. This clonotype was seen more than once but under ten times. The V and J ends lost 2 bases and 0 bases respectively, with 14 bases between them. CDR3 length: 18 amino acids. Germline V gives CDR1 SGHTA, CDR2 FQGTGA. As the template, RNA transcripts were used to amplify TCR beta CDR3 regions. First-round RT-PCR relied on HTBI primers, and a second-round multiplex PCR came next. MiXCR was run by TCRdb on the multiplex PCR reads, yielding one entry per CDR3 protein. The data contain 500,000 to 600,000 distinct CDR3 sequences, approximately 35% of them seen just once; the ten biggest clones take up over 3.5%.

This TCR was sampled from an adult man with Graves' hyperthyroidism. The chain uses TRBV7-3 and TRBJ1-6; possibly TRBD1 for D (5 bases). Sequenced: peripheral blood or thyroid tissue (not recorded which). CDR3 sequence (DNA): TGTGCCAGCAGCTTAGCGGGGCCCCCAAGCTCCTATAATTCACCCCTCCACTTT. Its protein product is CASSLAGPPSSYNSPLHF.